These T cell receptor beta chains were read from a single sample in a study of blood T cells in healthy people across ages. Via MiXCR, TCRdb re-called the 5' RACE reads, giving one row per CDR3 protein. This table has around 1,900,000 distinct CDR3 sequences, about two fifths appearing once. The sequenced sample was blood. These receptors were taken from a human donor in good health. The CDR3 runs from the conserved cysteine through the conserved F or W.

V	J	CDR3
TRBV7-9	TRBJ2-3	CASSLPLAGTGLDTQYF
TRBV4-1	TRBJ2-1	CASSQAPGTGKLFWSSYNEQFF
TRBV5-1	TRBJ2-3	CASSGQRTSGGADAQYF
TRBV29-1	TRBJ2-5	CSVGQGETQYF
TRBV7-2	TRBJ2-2	CASSRGGGPFTGELFF
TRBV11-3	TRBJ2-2	CASSGLAGSNTGELFF
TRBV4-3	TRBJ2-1	CASSQAVEGNEQFF
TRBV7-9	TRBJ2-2	CASSFSEVGELFF
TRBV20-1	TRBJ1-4	CSARGGGGRLATNEKLFF
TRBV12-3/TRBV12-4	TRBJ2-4	CASRSVGQDGQYF
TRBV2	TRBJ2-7	CATRTVNSYEQYF
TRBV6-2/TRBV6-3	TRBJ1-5	CASRLHAQGARQPQHF
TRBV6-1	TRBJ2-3	CASTGGMRGGMNTQYF
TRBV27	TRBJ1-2	CASGLGRANYGYTF
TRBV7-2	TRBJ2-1	CASSLTGLAGWSYNEQFF
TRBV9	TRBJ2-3	CASSPSRDRVADTQYF
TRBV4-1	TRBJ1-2	CASSQDNWEGGYGYTF
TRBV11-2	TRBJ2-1	CASSPRDRGRNEQFF
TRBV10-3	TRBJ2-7	CAISVGAGESQYF
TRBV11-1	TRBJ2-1	CASSSSALDRGPYNEQFF
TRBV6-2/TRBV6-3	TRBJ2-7	CASRYRDWTYEQYF
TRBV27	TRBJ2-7	CASSPTGSASHEQYF
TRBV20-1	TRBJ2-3	CSARELAGGTDTQYF
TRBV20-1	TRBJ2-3	CSAQTHGNTDTQYF
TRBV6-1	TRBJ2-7	CASQNGVQSSYEQYF
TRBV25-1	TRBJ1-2	CASSWAGNYGYTF
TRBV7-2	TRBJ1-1	CASSQGAETEAFF
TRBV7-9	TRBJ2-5	CASSSWDIETQYF
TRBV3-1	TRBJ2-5	CASSQLASPQETQYF
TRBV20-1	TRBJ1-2	CSARPPTWGYGYTF
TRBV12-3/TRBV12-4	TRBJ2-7	CASSPDVRQYF
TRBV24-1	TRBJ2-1	CATSGGAGAHYNEQFF
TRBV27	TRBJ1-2	CASSFSQGKHGHTF
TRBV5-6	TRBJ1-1	CASSSLGLITEAFF
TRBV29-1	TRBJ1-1	CSARGSHAEAFF
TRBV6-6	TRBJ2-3	CASRRGLGNTDTQYF
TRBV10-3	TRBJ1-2	CAISENLKEYEGYTF
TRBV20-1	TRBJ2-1	CSAERTSGDLYNEQFF
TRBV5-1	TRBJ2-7	CASSPQGQTYEQYF
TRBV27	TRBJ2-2	CASSRSKAASNTGELFF
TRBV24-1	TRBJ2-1	CATSPRQGLTYNEQFF
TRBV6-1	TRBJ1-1	CASSERSGRANTEAFF
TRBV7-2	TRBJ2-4	CASSKTDAKNIQYF
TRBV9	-	CASSTSPGTYEQYF
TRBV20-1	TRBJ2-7	CSASVAGDPYEQYF
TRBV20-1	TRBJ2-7	CSARDVLVGDEQYF
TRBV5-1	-	CASSRDGQVETQYF
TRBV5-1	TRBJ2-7	CTSSWGQGAYEQYF
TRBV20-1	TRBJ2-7	CSASNQGVGSYEQYF
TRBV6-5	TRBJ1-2	CASKAGDYGYTF
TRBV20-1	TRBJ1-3	CSAYHAGGEGNTIYF
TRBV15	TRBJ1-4	CATRGSTGKLFF
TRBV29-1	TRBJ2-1	CSAGLAGGEQFF
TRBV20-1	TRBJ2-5	CSARDRVRGFQETQYF